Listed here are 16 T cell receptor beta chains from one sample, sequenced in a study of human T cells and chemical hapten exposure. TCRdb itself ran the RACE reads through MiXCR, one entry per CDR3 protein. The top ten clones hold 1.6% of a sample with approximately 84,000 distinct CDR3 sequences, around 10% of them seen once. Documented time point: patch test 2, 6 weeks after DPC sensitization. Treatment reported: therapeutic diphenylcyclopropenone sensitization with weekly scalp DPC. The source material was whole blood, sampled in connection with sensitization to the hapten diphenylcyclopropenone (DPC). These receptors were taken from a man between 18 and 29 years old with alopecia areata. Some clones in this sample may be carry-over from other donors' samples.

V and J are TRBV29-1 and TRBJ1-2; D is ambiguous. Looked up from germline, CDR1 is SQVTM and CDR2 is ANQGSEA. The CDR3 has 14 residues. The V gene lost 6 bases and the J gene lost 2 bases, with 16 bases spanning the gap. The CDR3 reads CSVLGQEGNYGYTF. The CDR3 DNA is TGCAGCGTGCTGGGTCAGGAGGGAAACTATGGCTACACCTTC.

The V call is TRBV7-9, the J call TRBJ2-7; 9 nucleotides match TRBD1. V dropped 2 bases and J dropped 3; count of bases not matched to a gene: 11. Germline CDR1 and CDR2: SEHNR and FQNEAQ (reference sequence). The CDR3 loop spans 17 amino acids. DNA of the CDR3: TGTGCCAGCAGCTTATTCGGGGGACAGGGAAAGAACTACGAGCAGTACTTC. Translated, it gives CASSLFGGQGKNYEQYF.

CDR3 DNA: TGTGCCACCAGTGATCCTAACGACAGGGGACGACAAGAGACCCAGTACTTC. Protein sequence: CATSDPNDRGRQETQYF. The rearrangement joins TRBV24-1 to TRBJ2-5, with 8 bases lining up with TRBD1. The CDR3 length is 17 residues. V was clipped by 3 bases and J by 2 bases; unmatched bases: 10. The germline gives CDR1 KGHDR, CDR2 SFDVKD.

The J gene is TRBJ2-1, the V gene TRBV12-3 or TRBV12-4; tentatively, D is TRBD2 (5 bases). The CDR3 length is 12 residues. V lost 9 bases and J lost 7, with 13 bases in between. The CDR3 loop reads CASADWGNEQFF. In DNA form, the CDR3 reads TGTGCCAGTGCGGACTGGGGTAATGAGCAGTTCTTC.

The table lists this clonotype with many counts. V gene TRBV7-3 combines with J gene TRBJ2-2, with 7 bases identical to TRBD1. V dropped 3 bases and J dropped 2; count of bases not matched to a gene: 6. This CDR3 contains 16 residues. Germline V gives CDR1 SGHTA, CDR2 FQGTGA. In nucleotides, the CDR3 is TGTGCCAGCAGCTTGTTCGGGACAGCAAACACCGGGGAGCTGTTTTTT. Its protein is CASSLFGTANTGELFF.

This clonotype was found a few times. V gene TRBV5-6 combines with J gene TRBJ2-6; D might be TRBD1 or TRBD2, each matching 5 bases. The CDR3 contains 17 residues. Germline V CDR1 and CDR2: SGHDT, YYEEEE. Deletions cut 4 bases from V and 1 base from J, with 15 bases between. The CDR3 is CASSPHRGASGANVLTF. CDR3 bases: TGTGCCAGCAGCCCCCACCGAGGGGCATCTGGGGCCAACGTCCTGACTTTC.

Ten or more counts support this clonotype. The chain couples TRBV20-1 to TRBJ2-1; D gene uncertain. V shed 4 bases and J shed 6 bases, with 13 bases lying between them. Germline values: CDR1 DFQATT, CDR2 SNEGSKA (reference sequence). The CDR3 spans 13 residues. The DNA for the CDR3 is TGCAGTGCTAACCTTGCCCTATCCAATGAGCAGTTCTTC. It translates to CSANLALSNEQFF.

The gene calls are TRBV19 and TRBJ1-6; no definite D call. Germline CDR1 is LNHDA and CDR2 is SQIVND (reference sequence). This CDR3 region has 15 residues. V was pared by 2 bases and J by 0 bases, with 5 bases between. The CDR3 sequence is CASSIWSSYNSPLHF. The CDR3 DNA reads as TGTGCCAGTAGTATATGGAGCTCCTATAATTCACCCCTCCACTTT. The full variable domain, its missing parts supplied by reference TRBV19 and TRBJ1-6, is DGGITQSPKYLFRKEGQNVTLSCEQNLNHDAMYWYRQDPGQGLRLIYYSQIVNDFQKGDIAEGYSVSREKKESFPLTVTSAQKNPTAFYLCASSIWSSYNSPLHFGNGTRLTVT.

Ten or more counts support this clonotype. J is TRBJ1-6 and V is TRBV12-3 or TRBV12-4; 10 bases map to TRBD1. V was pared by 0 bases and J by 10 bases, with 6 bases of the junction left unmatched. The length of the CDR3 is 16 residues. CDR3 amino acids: CASSLADRGQWSPLHF. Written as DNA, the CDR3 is TGTGCCAGCAGTTTAGCAGACAGGGGGCAATGGTCACCCCTCCACTTT.

CDR3 sequence: CASSTPMGRVSSYNEQFF. The CDR3 DNA follows: TGTGCCAGCAGCACGCCTATGGGCAGGGTGAGCTCCTACAATGAGCAGTTCTTC. The rearrangement uses TRBV11-2 and TRBJ2-1; D is perhaps TRBD1 (5 bases). Germline CDR1 and CDR2: SGHAT and FQNNGV. V was clipped by 5 bases and J by 0 bases, with 20 bases between them. The CDR3 is made up of 18 amino acids.

The chain's CDR3 is CASSQDVGYEQYV. CDR3 nucleotides: TGCGCCAGCAGCCAAGATGTGGGCTACGAGCAGTACGTC. The V call is TRBV4-1, the J call TRBJ2-7; D is unresolved. The CDR3 sequence is 13 residues long. The V and J ends lost 0 bases and 3 bases respectively, with 6 bases between them. CDR1 MGHRA and CDR2 YSYEKL come from the germline V gene.

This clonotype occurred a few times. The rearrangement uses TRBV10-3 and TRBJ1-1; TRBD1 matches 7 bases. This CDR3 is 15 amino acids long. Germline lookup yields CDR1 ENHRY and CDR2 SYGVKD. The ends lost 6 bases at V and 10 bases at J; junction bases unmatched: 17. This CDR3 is CAISPAMGTASVAFF. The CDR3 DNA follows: TGTGCCATCAGCCCCGCAATGGGGACAGCCTCGGTAGCTTTCTTT.

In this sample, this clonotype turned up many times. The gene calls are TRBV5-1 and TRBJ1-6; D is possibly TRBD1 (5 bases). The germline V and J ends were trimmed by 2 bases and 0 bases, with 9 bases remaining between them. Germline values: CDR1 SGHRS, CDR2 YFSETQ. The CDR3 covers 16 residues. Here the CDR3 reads CASSFEGSSYNSPLHF. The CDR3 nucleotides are TGCGCCAGCAGCTTCGAGGGGAGCTCCTATAATTCACCCCTCCACTTT.

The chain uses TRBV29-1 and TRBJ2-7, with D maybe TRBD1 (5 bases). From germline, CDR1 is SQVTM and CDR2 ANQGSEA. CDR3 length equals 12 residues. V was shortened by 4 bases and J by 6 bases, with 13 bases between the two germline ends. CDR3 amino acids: CSVASGILEQYF. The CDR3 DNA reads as TGCAGCGTTGCATCAGGGATCCTCGAGCAGTACTTC.

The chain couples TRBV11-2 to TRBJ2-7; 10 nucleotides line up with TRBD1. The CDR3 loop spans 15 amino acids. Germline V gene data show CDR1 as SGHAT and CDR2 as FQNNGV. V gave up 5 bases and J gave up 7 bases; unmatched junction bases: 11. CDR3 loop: CASSRLTGGFWEQYF. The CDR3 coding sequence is TGTGCCAGCAGCCGGCTGACAGGGGGCTTTTGGGAGCAGTACTTC. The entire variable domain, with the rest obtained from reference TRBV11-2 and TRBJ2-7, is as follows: EAGVAQSPRYKIIEKRQSVAFWCNPISGHATLYWYQQILGQGPKLLIQFQNNGVVDDSQLPKDRFSAERLKGVDSTLKIQPAKLEDSAVYLCASSRLTGGFWEQYFGPGTRLTVT.

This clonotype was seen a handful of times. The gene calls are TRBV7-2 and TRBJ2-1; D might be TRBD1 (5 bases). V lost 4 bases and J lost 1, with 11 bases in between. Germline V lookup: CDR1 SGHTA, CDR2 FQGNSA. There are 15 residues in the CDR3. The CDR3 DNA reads TGTGCCAGCAGCTCATCAGGGATTTCCTACAATGAGCAGTTCTTC. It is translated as CASSSSGISYNEQFF. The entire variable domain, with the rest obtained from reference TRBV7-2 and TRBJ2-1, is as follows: GAGVSQSPSNKVTEKGKDVELRCDPISGHTALYWYRQSLGQGLEFLIYFQGNSAPDKSGLPSDRFSAERTGGSVSTLTIQRTQQEDSAVYLCASSSSGISYNEQFFGPGTRLTVL.